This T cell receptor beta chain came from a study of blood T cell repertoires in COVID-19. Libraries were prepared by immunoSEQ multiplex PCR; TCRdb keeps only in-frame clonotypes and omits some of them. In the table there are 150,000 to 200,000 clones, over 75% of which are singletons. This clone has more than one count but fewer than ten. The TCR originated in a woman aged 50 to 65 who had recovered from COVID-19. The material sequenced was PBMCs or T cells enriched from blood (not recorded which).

CDR3 DNA: TGTGCCAGCAGTAGGGGCAGGGTGAACACCGGGGAGCTGTTTTTT. Translated, it gives CASSRGRVNTGELFF. The chain employs TRBV6-5 and TRBJ2-2; D possibly corresponds to TRBD1 (5 bases). The CDR3 spans 15 residues. Germline CDR1 reads MNHEY; CDR2 reads SVGAGI. V lost 5 bases and J lost 1, with 11 bases in between.